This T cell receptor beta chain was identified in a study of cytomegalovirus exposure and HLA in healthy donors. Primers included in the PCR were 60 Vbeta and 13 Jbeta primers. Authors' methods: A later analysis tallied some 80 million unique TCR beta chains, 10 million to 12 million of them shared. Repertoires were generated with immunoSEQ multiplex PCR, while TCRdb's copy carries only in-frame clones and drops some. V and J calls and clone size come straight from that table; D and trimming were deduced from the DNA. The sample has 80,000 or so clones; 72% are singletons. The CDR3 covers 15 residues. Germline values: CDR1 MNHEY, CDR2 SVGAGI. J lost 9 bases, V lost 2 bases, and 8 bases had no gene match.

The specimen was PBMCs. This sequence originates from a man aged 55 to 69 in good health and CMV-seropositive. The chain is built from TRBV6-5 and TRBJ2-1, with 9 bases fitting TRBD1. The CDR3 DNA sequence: TGTGCCAGCAGTTACGGTACAGGGGGCCTAGGTGAGCAGTTCTTC. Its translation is CASSYGTGGLGEQFF.